This TCR beta chain is from a study of blood T cell repertoires in COVID-19. Libraries were prepared by immunoSEQ multiplex PCR; TCRdb keeps only in-frame clonotypes and omits some of them. The sample carries roughly 150,000 clones, 70% to 85% recorded once. V was clipped by 1 base and J by 7 bases; unmatched bases: 7. The CDR3 spans 18 residues. The germline CDR1 and CDR2 sequences are LGHNA and YNFKEQ. The receptor was isolated from a man between 60 and 75 years old who had recovered from COVID-19. The specimen was peripheral blood. V is TRBV4-2 and J is TRBJ2-1; TRBD2 agrees at 16 bases. The CDR3 bases are TGTGCCAGCAGCCAAGTGGGACTAGCGGGGGGGCTAAGTAATGAGCAGTTCTTC. It codes for CASSQVGLAGGLSNEQFF.